This T cell receptor beta chain is from a study of monozygotic twins with inflammatory bowel disease. In germline, CDR1 is SGHRS, CDR2 YFSETQ. CDR3 length: 18 residues. Using the 5' RACE reads, TCRdb records one entry per CDR3 protein without DNA. This sample contains around 450,000 distinct CDR3 sequences. This clonotype was sampled from a human donor with ulcerative colitis or Crohn's disease, or a healthy co-twin of an affected twin (not recorded which). The material sequenced was blood. V and J are TRBV5-1 and TRBJ2-2. The CDR3 here is CASSLGLTTVINTGELFF. Filled out from reference TRBV5-1 and TRBJ2-2, the complete variable domain reads KAGVTQTPRYLIKTRGQQVTLSCSPISGHRSVSWYQQTPGQGLQFLFEYFSETQRNKGNFPGRFSGRQFSNSRSEMNVSTLELGDSALYLCASSLGLTTVINTGELFFGEGSRLTVL.